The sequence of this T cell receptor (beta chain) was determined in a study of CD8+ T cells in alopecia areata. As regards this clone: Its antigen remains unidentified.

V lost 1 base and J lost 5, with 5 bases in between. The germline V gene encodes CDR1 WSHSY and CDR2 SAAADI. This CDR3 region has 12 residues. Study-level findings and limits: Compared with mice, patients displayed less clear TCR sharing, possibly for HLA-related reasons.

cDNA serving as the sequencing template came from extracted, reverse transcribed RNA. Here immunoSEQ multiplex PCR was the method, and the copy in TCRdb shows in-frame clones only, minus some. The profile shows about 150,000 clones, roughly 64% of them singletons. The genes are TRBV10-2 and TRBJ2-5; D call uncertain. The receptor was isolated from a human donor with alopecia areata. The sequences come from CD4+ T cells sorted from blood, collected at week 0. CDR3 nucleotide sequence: TGCGCCAGCAGTGAGTTGGTGGAGACCCAGTACTTC. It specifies CASSELVETQYF.